This T cell receptor (beta chain) was retrieved from a study of T cell responses to AZD1222 COVID-19 vaccine. About the research overall: Second-dose groups at about 4 or about 12 weeks were pooled.

With regard to this clone: Antigen specificity is unknown.

The study's findings and limits: It should be noted that donors were predominantly white British and more often female, and clonal diversity was possibly underestimated. Repertoires were sampled only after the peak T cell response. Compared with day 0, the breadth and depth of the Spike-specific TCR repertoire rose significantly after two doses of AZD1222.

Using immunoSEQ multiplex PCR, the repertoire was profiled, and TCRdb retains in-frame clones only, with some absent. The sample comprises 130,000 to 150,000 clones, roughly 90% of which are singletons, and about 5.5% rests with the top ten. There are 14 residues in the CDR3. Germline V gives CDR1 SGHNT, CDR2 YYREEE (reference sequence). Trimming left V 2 bases short and J 5 bases short, with 13 bases between. Sample: peripheral blood, taken on day 0 of AZD1222 vaccination. The rearrangement joins TRBV5-4 to TRBJ2-5; TRBD2 might be the D (6 bases). The TCR was taken from an adult in good health. CDR3 sequence: CASSFVGGWETQYF. The CDR3 DNA reads TGTGCCAGCAGCTTTGTGGGAGGCTGGGAGACCCAGTACTTC. Full variable domain (rest looked up from reference TRBV5-4 and TRBJ2-5): ETGVTQSPTHLIKTRGQQVTLRCSSQSGHNTVSWYQQALGQGPQFIFQYYREEENGRGNFPPRFSGLQFPNYSSELNVNALELDDSALYLCASSFVGGWETQYFGPGTRLLVL.